This T cell receptor beta chain was sequenced during a study of T cell repertoires and Cas9 in healthy adults. Across the study: Multi-effector potency, cytotoxicity and lineage were assessed in SpCas9-reactive CD4 and CD8 T cells. General study points: SpCas9-reactive regulatory T cells reportedly mitigated SpCas9-reactive effector T cells in vitro.

Only in-frame clones appear in the TCRdb table, and some are missing; sequencing was by immunoSEQ multiplex PCR. The table records 20,000 to 25,000 clones, over 85% of them present only once. Points on this clone: The target antigen is unknown.

V was pared by 3 bases and J by 0 bases, with 0 bases of the junction left unmatched. The germline V gene encodes CDR1 SGHRS and CDR2 YFSETQ. The CDR3 is 15 amino acids. The origin of this receptor is a human donor in good health. The rearrangement uses TRBV5-1 and TRBJ1-6; 7 nucleotides align to TRBD1. Material for sequencing was CD4+ effector T cells (CD127+, CD25-, CD137-, CD154-) from PBMCs; culture status not recorded. The CDR3 loop is CASSWDSSYNSPLHF. CDR3 DNA sequence: TGCGCCAGCAGCTGGGACAGCTCCTATAATTCACCCCTCCACTTT.